The next 11 T cell receptor beta chains were all read from a single sample in a study of CD8 T cells in ankylosing spondylitis. MiXCR, applied by TCRdb to the 5' RACE reads, yields one record per CDR3 protein. The sample contains fewer than 400,000 distinct CDR3 sequences, approximately 20% of which appear only once. Whole-study findings and limits: Among TCR beta sequences, a motif of about 8 highly homologous variants appeared characteristic of ankylosing spondylitis blood.

No antigen has been identified for these receptors. The sample taken for sequencing was blood, either unsorted or a sorted T cell fraction (not recorded which). These receptor sequences come from a male donor with ankylosing spondylitis.

This clonotype was counted only a few times. The V and J genes are TRBV6-5 and TRBJ2-3; D is unresolved. CDR3 size: 14 residues. CDR1 and CDR2 from the germline V gene are MNHEY and SVGAGI. Trimming removed 2 bases at V and 3 bases at J, with 9 bases between. CDR3 sequence reads: CASSYRVRTDTQYF. The CDR3 nucleotides read TGTGCCAGCAGTTACAGGGTTCGGACAGATACGCAGTATTTT.

The rearrangement links TRBV14 to TRBJ2-3, with 9 bases matching TRBD1. The CDR3 sequence is 17 residues long. Germline CDR1 is SGHDN and CDR2 is FVKESK. Trimming at V came to 1 base and at J to 1 base, leaving 6 bases not matched to a gene. As DNA, the CDR3 is TGTGCCAGCAGCCAAGTATCACAGGGGGCTCGCACAGATACGCAGTATTTT. It specifies CASSQVSQGARTDTQYF.

This chain connects TRBV4-1 to TRBJ2-1, with 9 bases matching TRBD2. The ends lost 3 bases at V and 5 bases at J; junction bases unmatched: 8. Germline loops: CDR1 MGHRA, CDR2 YSYEKL. This CDR3 is 16 amino acids long. Here the CDR3 DNA reads TGCGCCAGCAGCCAGGACGGGACTAGCAACGACAATGAGCAGTTCTTC. As protein: CASSQDGTSNDNEQFF.

This clonotype came up a few times. V is TRBV6-6 and J is TRBJ2-5; 7 bases match TRBD1. The CDR3 runs to 13 residues. The J segment lost 5 bases and the V segment lost 6 bases, leaving 6 bases of the junction unmatched. The V gene's germline CDR1 is MNHNY and CDR2 SVGAGI (reference sequence). The CDR3 loop reads CASRRTGVETQYF. CDR3 coding DNA: TGTGCCAGCAGGAGGACAGGAGTGGAGACCCAGTACTTC.

The chain recombines TRBV28 with TRBJ2-1; perhaps TRBD2 as D (6 bases). The V end lost 1 base, the J end lost 7 bases, and 14 bases lay between the germline ends. Germline values: CDR1 MDHEN, CDR2 SYDVKM. The CDR3 has 15 amino acids. CDR3 sequence (DNA): TGTGCCAGCAGTTTATCCACTAGCTCCCGGAATGAGCAGTTCTTC. Translating gives CASSLSTSSRNEQFF.

This clonotype was found a few times. The rearrangement uses TRBV11-2 and TRBJ2-1; TRBD2 matches 7 bases. There are 16 residues in the CDR3. V dropped 2 bases and J dropped 7; count of bases not matched to a gene: 11. Germline V gene data show CDR1 as SGHAT and CDR2 as FQNNGV. CDR3 sequence: CASSLRGGRGINEQFF. DNA for the CDR3: TGTGCCAGCAGCTTAAGGGGCGGGAGAGGAATAAATGAGCAGTTCTTC.

This chain links TRBV20-1 with TRBJ2-5, with D unclear. Germline-derived CDR1 and CDR2 are DFQATT and SNEGSKA (reference sequence). V lost 2 bases to trimming and J lost 2 bases, with 12 bases between them. This CDR3 is 14 amino acids long. CDR3 region: CSARWLWQQETQYF. DNA for the CDR3: TGCAGTGCTAGATGGCTTTGGCAGCAAGAGACCCAGTACTTC.

The J gene is TRBJ2-7, the V gene TRBV7-9; TRBD2 matches at 8 bases. In germline, CDR1 is SEHNR, CDR2 FQNEAQ (reference sequence). The CDR3 runs to 14 residues. The V and J ends lost 5 bases and 5 bases, in that order; junction bases with no gene match: 8. The CDR3 loop is CASSPVGLANEQYF. The CDR3 nucleotides are TGTGCCAGCAGCCCAGTAGGACTAGCCAACGAGCAGTACTTC.

This clonotype was detected ten times or more. V is TRBV29-1 and J is TRBJ1-1, with 9 bases identical to TRBD1. CDR1 and CDR2 from the germline V gene are SQVTM and ANQGSEA. The CDR3 extends over 13 amino acids. V shed 8 bases, J shed 5 bases, and the junction held 9 bases outside the gene matches. This chain's CDR3 is CSLNRGRRTEAFF. CDR3 DNA: TGCAGCCTCAACAGGGGGCGCAGGACTGAAGCTTTCTTT.

The chain recombines TRBV5-1 with TRBJ1-2; possible D gene TRBD1, 5 bases. Germline values: CDR1 SGHRS, CDR2 YFSETQ. V shed 5 bases and J shed 8 bases, with 13 bases lying between them. The CDR3 has 12 amino acids. The CDR3 loop is CASSGAGPGYTF. CDR3 coding DNA: TGCGCCAGCAGTGGGGCAGGGCCGGGCTACACCTTC. Using reference TRBV5-1 and TRBJ1-2 for the parts outside the CDR3, the full variable domain is KAGVTQTPRYLIKTRGQQVTLSCSPISGHRSVSWYQQTPGQGLQFLFEYFSETQRNKGNFPGRFSGRQFSNSRSEMNVSTLELGDSALYLCASSGAGPGYTFGSGTRLTVV.

The rearrangement uses TRBV5-1 and TRBJ2-1; D unclear. Germline CDR1 is SGHRS and CDR2 is YFSETQ. Between the trimmed V and J ends, which lost 4 bases and 2 bases, there was a span of 13 bases. The CDR3 spans 15 residues. CDR3 amino acids: CASSLFSIPYNEQFF. The CDR3 DNA reads as TGCGCCAGCAGCCTATTCTCTATCCCCTACAATGAGCAGTTCTTC.